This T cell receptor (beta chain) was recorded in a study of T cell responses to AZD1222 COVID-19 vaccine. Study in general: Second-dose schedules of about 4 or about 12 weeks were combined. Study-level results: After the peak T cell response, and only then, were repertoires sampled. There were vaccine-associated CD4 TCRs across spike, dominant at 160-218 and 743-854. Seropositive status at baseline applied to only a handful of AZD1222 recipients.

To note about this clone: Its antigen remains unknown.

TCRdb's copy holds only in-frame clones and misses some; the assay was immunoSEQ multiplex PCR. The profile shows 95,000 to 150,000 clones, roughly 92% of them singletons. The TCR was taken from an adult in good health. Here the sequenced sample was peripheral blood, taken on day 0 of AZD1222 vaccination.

CDR3 sequence (DNA): TGTGCCATAAGAGAGGGAGGCAGTCAGCCCCAGCATTTT. As protein: CAIREGGSQPQHF. This chain links TRBV10-3 with TRBJ1-5; D not resolved. Germline CDR1 reads ENHRY; CDR2 reads SYGVKD. The CDR3 is made up of 13 amino acids. The V end was cut by 9 bases, the J end by 6 bases, with 15 bases between.